This T cell receptor beta chain comes out of a study of T-cell memory formation after mild COVID-19. As for this clonotype: The antigen remains undetermined.

MiXCR, run by TCRdb on the 5' RACE reads, gives a single entry per CDR3 protein. The data contain about 38,000 distinct CDR3 sequences, about 10% of them singletons. Study-wide results and limits: The study found balanced CD4/CD8 in clones contracting day 15 to 85 and a CD4+ lean in later expanders.

Germline lookup yields CDR1 SGHTA and CDR2 FQGTGA. Trimming stripped 1 base from V and 0 bases from J, with 12 bases between. The CDR3 totals 17 residues. The chain combines TRBV7-3 with TRBJ2-2; maybe TRBD2 (6 bases). The source material was PBMCs or a T cell subset sorted from them (not recorded which). The receptor's source is a man younger than 30 who had mild COVID-19 (a few samples of this study predate the infection). Cell type and time point are not known. CDR3 amino acids: CASSLNAGSTNTGELFF. The CDR3 region has the DNA TGTGCCAGCAGCTTAAACGCCGGGAGTACGAACACCGGGGAGCTGTTTTTT.